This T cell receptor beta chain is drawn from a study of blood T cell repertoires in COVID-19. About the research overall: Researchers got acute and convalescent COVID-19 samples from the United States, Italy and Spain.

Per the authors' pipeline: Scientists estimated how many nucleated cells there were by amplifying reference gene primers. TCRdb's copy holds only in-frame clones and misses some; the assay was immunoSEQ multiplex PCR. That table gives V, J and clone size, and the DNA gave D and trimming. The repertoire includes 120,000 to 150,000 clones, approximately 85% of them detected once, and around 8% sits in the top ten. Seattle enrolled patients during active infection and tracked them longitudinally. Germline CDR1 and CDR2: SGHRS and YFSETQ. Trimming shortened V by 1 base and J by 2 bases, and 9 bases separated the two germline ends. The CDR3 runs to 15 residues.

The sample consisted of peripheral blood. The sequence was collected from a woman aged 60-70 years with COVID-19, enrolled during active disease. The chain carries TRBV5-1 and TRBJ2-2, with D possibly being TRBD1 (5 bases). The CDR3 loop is CASSLQGANTGELFF. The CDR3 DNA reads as TGCGCCAGCAGCTTGCAAGGGGCAAACACCGGGGAGCTGTTTTTT.